These 2 T cell receptor beta chains came from one sample sequenced in a study of T cells after yellow fever vaccination. Each CDR3 protein is one row after TCRdb ran MiXCR on the 5' RACE reads. Of a few hundred thousand distinct CDR3 sequences in the sample, 11% were seen once. The sample was PBMCs, taken on the day of the first yellow fever vaccination. All receptors derive from a man between 18 and 35 years old who received the YFV17D yellow fever vaccine.

A few counts support this clonotype. The chain joins TRBV20-1 to TRBJ1-2; D is unresolved. V was trimmed by 5 bases and J by 4 bases, leaving 11 bases between them. CDR1 and CDR2 (germline): DFQATT, SNEGSKA (reference sequence). The CDR3 loop spans 12 amino acids. CDR3 coding DNA: TGCAGTGCTCTCGAGACTGGCTATGGCTACACCTTC. Its protein is CSALETGYGYTF.

This chain connects TRBV29-1 to TRBJ2-2, with a possible D match to TRBD2 (6 bases). V lost 2 bases, J lost 1 base, and 17 bases lay in between. Germline V lookup: CDR1 SQVTM, CDR2 ANQGSEA. The CDR3 runs to 17 residues. CDR3 in amino acids: CSVELWGTVGNTGELFF. For the CDR3, the DNA is TGCAGCGTTGAACTCTGGGGGACTGTTGGGAACACCGGGGAGCTGTTTTTT.